This T cell receptor beta chain was captured by sequencing in a study of cytomegalovirus exposure and HLA in healthy donors. This PCR relied on a set of 60 Vbeta primers and 13 Jbeta primers. This table comes from immunoSEQ multiplex PCR, and its TCRdb copy is limited to in-frame clones, with some not included. The sample contains fewer than 120,000 clones, 65% to 85% of which appear only once. The CDR3 runs to 16 residues. This receptor was obtained from a man in his thirties or forties in good health and CMV-seropositive. This chain connects TRBV21-1 to TRBJ1-2; the table calls TRBD1, which could not be checked here. TRBV21-1 is deemed a pseudogene. Sequencing was done on a sample of PBMCs. Here the CDR3 DNA reads TGTGCCAGCAGCAAACTCAGGGGAAGGGGTAACTATGGCTACACCTTC. It encodes CASSKLRGRGNYGYTF.